This T cell receptor beta chain comes out of a study of siplizumab effects on memory and regulatory T cells. Findings and caveats of the study: Siplizumab brought about a significant reduction in alloreactive sequences traceable to unstimulated CD4+ memory cells. In siplizumab cultures, the suppressive function of proliferating Tregs remained unconfirmed. With siplizumab, mappable alloreactive CD4+ clones averaged approximately 69% Treg-derived, versus 25% to 30% in controls.

As to this clone: Its antigen is unknown.

Here immunoSEQ multiplex PCR was the method, and the copy in TCRdb shows in-frame clones only, minus some. Here the sample spans about 68,000 clones, roughly 93% being singletons. The sequence was obtained from a human donor in good health. Input material: CD8+ T cells sorted from blood.

This CDR3 reads CASSEDTLNTEAFF. The CDR3 DNA reads TGTGCCAGCAGCGAAGACACCCTGAACACTGAAGCTTTCTTT. The chain links TRBV11-2 to TRBJ1-1, with D uncertain. Per germline, CDR1 SGHAT and CDR2 FQNNGV. There are 14 residues in the CDR3. V dropped 5 bases and J dropped 0 bases, with 10 bases sitting between them.